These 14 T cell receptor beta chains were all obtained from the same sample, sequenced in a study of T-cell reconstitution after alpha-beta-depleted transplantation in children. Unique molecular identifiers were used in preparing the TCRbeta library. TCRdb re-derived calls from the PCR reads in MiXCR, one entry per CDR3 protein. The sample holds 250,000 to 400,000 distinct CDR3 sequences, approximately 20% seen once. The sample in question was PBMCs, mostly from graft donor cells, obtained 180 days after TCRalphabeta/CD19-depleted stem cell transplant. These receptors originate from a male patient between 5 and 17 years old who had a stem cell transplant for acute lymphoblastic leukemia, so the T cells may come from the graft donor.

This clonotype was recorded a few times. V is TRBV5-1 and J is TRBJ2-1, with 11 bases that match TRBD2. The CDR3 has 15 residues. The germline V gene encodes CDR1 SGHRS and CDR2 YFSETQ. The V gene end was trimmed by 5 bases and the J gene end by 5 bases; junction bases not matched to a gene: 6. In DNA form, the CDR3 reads TGCGCCAGCAGGCCTGGGACTAGCGGCAACAATGAGCAGTTCTTC. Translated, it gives CASRPGTSGNNEQFF.

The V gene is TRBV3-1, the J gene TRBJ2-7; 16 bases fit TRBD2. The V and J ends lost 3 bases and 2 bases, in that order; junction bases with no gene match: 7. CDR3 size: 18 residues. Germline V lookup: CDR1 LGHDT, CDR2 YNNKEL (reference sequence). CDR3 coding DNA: TGTGCCAGCAGCCACCACGGGACTAGCGGGAGGGCCGCCTACGAGCAGTACTTC. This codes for CASSHHGTSGRAAYEQYF.

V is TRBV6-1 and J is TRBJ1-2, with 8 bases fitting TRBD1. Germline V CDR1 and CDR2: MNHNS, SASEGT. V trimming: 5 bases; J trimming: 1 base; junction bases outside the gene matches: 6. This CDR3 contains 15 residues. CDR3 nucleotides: TGTGCCAGCAGTAAAGACAGGGGATTTAACTATGGCTACACCTTC. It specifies CASSKDRGFNYGYTF.

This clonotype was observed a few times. The DNA for the CDR3 is TGTGCCAGCAGCGCCTACGCTAGCACAGATACGCAGTATTTT. Translation gives CASSAYASTDTQYF. The V gene is TRBV9, the J gene TRBJ2-3; D gene ambiguous. Looked up from germline, CDR1 is SGDLS and CDR2 is YYNGEE. The CDR3 is 14 amino acids. V dropped 3 bases and J dropped 0 bases, with 8 bases sitting between them.

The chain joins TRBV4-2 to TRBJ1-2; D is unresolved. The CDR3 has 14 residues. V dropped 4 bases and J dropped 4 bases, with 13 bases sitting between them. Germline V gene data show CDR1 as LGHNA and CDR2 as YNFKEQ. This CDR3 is CASSLPAAGYGYTF. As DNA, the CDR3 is TGTGCCAGCAGCCTACCGGCGGCAGGCTATGGCTACACCTTC.

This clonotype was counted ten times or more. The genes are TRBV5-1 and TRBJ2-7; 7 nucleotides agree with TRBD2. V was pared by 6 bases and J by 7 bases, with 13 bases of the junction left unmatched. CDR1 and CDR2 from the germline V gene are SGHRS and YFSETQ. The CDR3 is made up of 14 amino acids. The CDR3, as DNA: TGCGCCAGCACGAGGCGGGCGGGAGCGGGTGAGCAGTACTTC. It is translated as CASTRRAGAGEQYF.

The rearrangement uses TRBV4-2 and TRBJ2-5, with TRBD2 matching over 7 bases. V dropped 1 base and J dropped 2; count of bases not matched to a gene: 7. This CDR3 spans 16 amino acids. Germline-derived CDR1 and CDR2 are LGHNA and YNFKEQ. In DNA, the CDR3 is TGTGCCAGCAGCCAAGTTTTACGGGGGGTGCAAGAGACCCAGTACTTC. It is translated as CASSQVLRGVQETQYF.

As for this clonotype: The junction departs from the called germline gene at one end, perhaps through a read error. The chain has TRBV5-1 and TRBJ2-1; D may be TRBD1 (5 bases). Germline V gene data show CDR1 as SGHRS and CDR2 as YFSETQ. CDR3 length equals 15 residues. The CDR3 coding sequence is TGCGTCAGCAGTCGAACAGGCCACTCCTACAATGAGCAGTTCTTC. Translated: CVSSRTGHSYNEQFF.

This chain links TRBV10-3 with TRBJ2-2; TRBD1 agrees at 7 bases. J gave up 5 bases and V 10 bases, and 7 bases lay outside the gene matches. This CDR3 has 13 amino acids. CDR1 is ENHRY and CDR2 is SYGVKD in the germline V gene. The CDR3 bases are TGTGCCACCCAGACAGGGCAAACCGGGGAGCTGTTTTTT. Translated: CATQTGQTGELFF.

CDR3: CASSLDQGQQETQYF. The CDR3 DNA reads as TGTGCCAGCAGTTTAGACCAAGGGCAGCAAGAGACCCAGTACTTC. The chain joins TRBV12-3 or TRBV12-4 to TRBJ2-5; D gene unclear. The CDR3 length is 15 residues. V was pared by 1 base and J by 2 bases, with 11 bases between.

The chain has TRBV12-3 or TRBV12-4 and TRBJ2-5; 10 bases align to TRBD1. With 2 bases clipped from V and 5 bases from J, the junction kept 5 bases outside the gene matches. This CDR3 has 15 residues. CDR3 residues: CASSLRQGAYETQYF. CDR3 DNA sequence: TGTGCCAGCAGTTTAAGACAGGGGGCTTATGAGACCCAGTACTTC.

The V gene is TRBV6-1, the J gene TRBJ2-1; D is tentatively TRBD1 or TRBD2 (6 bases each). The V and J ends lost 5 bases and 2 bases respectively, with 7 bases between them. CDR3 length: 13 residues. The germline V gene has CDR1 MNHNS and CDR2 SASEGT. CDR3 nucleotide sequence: TGTGCCAGCAGTCGGGGGCCCTACAATGAGCAGTTCTTC. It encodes CASSRGPYNEQFF.

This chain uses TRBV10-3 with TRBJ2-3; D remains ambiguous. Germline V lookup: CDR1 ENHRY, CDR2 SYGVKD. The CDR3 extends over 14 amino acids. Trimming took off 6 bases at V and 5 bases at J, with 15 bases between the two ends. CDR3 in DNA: TGTGCCATCAGCGGCAGGCAATTGGGAGATACGCAGTATTTT. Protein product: CAISGRQLGDTQYF.

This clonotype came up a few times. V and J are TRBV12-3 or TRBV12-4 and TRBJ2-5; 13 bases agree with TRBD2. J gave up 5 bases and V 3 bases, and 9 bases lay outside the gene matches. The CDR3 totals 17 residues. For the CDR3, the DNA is TGTGCCAGCAGTTTGGTACTAGCGGGAGGGCCGGGGGAGACCCAGTACTTC. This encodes CASSLVLAGGPGETQYF.